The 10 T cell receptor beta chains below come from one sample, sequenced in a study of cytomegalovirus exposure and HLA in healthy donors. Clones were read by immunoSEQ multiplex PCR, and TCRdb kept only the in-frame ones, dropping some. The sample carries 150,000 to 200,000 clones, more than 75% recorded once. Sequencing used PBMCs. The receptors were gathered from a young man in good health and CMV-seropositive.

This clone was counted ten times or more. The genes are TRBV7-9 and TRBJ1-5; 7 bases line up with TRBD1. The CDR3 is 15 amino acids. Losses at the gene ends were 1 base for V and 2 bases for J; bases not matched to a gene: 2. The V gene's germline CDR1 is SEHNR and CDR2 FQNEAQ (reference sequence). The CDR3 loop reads CASSLGDRGNQPQHF. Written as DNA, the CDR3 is TGTGCCAGCAGCTTAGGAGACAGGGGCAATCAGCCCCAGCATTTT.

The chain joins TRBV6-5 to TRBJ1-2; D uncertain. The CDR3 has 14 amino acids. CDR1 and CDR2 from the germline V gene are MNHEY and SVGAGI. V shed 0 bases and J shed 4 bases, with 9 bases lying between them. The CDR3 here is CASSYSSPRYGYTF. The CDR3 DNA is TGTGCCAGCAGTTACTCGTCCCCGCGCTATGGCTACACCTTC.

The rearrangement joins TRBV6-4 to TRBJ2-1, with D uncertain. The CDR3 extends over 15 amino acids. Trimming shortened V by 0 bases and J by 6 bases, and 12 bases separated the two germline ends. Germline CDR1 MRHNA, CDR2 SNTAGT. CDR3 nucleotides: TGTGCCAGCAGTGACTCGACAACCAATACCAATGAGCAGTTCTTC. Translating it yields CASSDSTTNTNEQFF.

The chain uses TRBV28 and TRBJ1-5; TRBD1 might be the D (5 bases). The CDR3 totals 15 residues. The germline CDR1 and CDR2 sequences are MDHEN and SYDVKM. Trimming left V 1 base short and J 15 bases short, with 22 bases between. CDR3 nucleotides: TGTGCCAGCAGTTTATTAGGGGCTCAGGATAGACCCTGGCATTTT. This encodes CASSLLGAQDRPWHF.

CDR3 DNA: TGCGCCAGCAGCCCCGCTAGCGGTTCCTACGAGCAGTACTTC. It encodes CASSPASGSYEQYF. This sequence joins TRBV5-1 and TRBJ2-7; 7 bases are shared with TRBD2. Germline lookup yields CDR1 SGHRS and CDR2 YFSETQ. Trimming cost V 4 bases and J 1 base; bases outside gene matches: 5. CDR3 length: 14 amino acids.

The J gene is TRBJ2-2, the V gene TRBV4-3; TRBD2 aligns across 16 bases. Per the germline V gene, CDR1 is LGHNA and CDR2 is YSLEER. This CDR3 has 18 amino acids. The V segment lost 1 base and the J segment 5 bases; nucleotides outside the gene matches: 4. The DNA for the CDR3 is TGCGCCAGCAGCCAAGCGGGACTAGCGGGGGGGGTTACCGGGGAGCTGTTTTTT. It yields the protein CASSQAGLAGGVTGELFF.

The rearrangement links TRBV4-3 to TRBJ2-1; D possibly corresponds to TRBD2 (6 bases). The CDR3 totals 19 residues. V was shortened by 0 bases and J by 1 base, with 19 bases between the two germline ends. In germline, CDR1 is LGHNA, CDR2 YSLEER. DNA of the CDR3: TGCGCCAGCAGCCAAGAAGCGGGCCGAAAATCTGGGTCCTACAATGAGCAGTTCTTC. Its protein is CASSQEAGRKSGSYNEQFF.

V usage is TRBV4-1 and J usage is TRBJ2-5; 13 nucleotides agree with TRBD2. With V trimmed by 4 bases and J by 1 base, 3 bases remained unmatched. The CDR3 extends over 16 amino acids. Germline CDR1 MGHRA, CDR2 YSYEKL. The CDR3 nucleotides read TGCGCCAGCAGCCCCAGGACTAGCGGGAGCCAAGAGACCCAGTACTTC. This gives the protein CASSPRTSGSQETQYF.

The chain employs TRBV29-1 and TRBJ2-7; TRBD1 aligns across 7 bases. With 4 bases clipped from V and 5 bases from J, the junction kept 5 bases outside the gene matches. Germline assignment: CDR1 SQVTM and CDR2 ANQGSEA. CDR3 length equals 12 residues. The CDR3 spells CSVGRTGNEQYF. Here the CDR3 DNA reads TGCAGCGTTGGTAGGACAGGCAACGAGCAGTACTTC.

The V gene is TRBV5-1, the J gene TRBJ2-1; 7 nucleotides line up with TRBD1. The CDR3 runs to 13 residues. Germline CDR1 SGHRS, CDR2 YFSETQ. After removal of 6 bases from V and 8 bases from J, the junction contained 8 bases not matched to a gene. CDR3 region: CASNSGGVDEQFF. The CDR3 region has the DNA TGCGCCAGCAATTCAGGGGGTGTCGATGAGCAGTTCTTC.